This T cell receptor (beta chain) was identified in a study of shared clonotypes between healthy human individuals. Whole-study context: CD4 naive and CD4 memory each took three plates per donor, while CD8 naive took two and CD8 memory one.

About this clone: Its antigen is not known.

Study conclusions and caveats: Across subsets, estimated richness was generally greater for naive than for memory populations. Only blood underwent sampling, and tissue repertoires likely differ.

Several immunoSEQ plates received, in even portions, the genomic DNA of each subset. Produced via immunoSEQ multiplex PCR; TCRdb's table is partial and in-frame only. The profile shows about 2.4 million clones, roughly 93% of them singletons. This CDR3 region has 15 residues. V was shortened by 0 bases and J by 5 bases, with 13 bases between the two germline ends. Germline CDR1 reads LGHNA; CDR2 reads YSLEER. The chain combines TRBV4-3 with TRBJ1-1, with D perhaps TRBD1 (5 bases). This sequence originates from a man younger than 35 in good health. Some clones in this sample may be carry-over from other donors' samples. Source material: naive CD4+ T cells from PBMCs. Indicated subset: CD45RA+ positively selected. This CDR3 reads CASSQDPTGGTEAFF. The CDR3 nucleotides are TGCGCCAGCAGCCAAGATCCGACTGGGGGGACTGAAGCTTTCTTT.